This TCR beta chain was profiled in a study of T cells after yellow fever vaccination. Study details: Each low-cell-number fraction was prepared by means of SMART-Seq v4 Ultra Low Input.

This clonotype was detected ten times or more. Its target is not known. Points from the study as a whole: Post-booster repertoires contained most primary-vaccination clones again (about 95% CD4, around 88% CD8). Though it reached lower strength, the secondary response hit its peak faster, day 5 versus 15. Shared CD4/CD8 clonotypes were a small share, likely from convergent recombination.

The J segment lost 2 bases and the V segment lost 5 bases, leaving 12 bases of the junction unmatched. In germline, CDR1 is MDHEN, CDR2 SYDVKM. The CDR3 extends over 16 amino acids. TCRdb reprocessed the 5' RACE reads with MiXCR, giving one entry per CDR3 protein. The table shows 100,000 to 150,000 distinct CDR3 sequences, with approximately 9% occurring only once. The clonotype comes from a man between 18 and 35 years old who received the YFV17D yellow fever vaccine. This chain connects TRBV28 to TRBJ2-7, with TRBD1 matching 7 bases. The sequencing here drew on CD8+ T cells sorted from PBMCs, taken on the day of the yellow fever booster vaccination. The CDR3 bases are TGTGCCAGCAGTCCCTGGGACAGCAGTGGCACCTACGAGCAGTACTTC. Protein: CASSPWDSSGTYEQYF.